This T cell receptor (beta chain) was sequenced in a study of blood T cell repertoires in COVID-19 (TCRdb year 2020). For context, the study as a whole: ImmuneRACE Cohort 3 recovered participants were defined by two consecutive negative NP/OP PCR tests, healthcare professional clearance, or symptom resolution. The samples were drawn from the first 160 participants of the ongoing ImmuneRACE study and from over 950 subjects provided by 6 global collaborators. The collaborator samples originated in the United States, Italy and Spain and spanned the acute and convalescent phases of COVID-19. The sample metadata nearly always contained a de-identified subject ID, COVID-19 status, age in years and sex. The prospective study material was composed of cDNA or gDNA derived from T cells, B-cell-depleted T cells, or PBMCs. The dataset comprised deeply sampled blood TCRbeta repertoires from subjects exposed to, actively infected with, or recovered from COVID-19. Where available, HLA class I and class II types were obtained from metadata supplied by the sample provider rather than from assay-based typing. The repertoires were released in a freely available public database meant as a resource for research on the immune response to SARS-CoV-2. The full study reports these points: The amount of clinical and demographic metadata varied by source and participant and was provided uncurated.

In the prospective study, participants were about 18 to 100 years old, resided in about two dozen geographic areas of the United States, and were enrolled through a virtual design. To assign participants to cohorts, the prospective study relied on clinical history that participants themselves reported in a screening survey and a study questionnaire. Each participant in the prospective study had whole blood, serum and a nasopharyngeal or oropharyngeal swab collected by mobile phlebotomists. Participants in the prospective study had the option to provide additional blood draws and questionnaires over a 2-month period. Blood samples from the prospective study were shipped frozen or at room temperature prior to DNA extraction. The immunoSEQ Assay, a bias-controlled multiplex PCR, was used to amplify TCRbeta CDR3 regions from genomic DNA. Concerning the study's data processing: The number of nucleated cells in each sample was estimated from the amplification of reference gene primers within the assay. Sequence reads were collapsed and filtered to measure the absolute abundance of every unique TCRbeta CDR3 rearrangement. For each sample, productive Simpson clonality was calculated by taking the square root of Simpson's diversity index across productive rearrangements. Here the immuneACCESS table is served through TCRdb, limited to in-frame sequences with V and J called. Missing clones are a known gap in these copies; in checked studies unresolved V genes cover under half, and the rest lacks a known reason. The D gene and trimming were derived from the DNA, and the V and J assignments and clone size from that table. Present in this sample are about 400,000 clones, about 89% of which were seen just once. The ten biggest clones cover 1.5% to 2% of the sample.

Here V drops 6 bases and J drops 4 bases, and the junction holds 6 bases not matched to any gene. Taken from cysteine to phenylalanine, the CDR3 has 14 residues. The sequence is cut down to CDR3 DNA, 42 bases in frame from base 1. The germline V gene specifies MNHEY as CDR1 and SVGAGI as CDR2. This clone was observed a single time. Which antigen it targets is not known. Nothing much larger sits one base from this clone, and base qualities are not available. This clonotype was sampled from a man aged 35 to 55 in a cohort exposed to, infected with or recovered from COVID-19 (not recorded which). The sequenced sample consisted of PBMCs or T cells enriched from blood (not recorded which). The rearranged chain carries TRBV6-5 and TRBJ1-5; TRBD1 agrees with 7 junctional bases. Read as DNA, the sequence is TGTGCCAGCAGCTACAGGGGAGGGAATCAGCCCCAGCATTTT. Translated, this is CASSYRGGNQPQHF.